This entry is about one T cell receptor beta chain. Its antigen is unknown. This sample is drawn from a study of Tregs in tolerant kidney transplant recipients. General study findings and limits: This study did not directly address biological reproducibility.

Unstimulated regulatory T cells (CD4+CD25+CD127-), CD4+CD25- non-regulatory cells, CD4 and CD8 cells were FACS-sorted from thawed PBMCs. Thawed PBMCs were rested overnight at 37°C with 150 to 200 IU/ml IL-2 before regulatory T cell sorting. The method was immunoSEQ multiplex PCR; TCRdb's version includes in-frame clones alone and lacks a portion of them. The table shows roughly 45,000 clones, with about 89% occurring only once. Germline CDR1 and CDR2: WNHNN and SYGVQD (reference sequence). Trimming removed 0 bases at V and 1 base at J, with 8 bases between. There are 15 residues in the CDR3. The sample was Tregs from blood. The TCR originated in a human donor in good health. J is TRBJ2-3 and V is TRBV10-1; no clear D. CDR3 nucleotides: TGCGCCAGCAGTGAGTCAGGGTACCGCACAGATACGCAGTATTTT. Its protein is CASSESGYRTDTQYF.